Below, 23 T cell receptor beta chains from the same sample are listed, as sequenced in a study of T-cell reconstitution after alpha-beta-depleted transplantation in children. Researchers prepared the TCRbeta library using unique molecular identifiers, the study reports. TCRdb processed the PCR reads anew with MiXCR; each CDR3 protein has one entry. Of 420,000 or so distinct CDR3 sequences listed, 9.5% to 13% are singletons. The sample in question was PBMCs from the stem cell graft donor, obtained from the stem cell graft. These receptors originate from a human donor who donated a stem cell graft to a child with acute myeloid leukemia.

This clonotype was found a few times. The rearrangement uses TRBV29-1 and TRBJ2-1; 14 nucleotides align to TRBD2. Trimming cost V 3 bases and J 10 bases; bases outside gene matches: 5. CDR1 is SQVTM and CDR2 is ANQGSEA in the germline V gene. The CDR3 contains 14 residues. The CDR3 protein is CSVDRRLAGGEQFF. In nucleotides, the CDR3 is TGCAGCGTTGACCGGAGACTAGCGGGAGGGGAGCAGTTCTTC.

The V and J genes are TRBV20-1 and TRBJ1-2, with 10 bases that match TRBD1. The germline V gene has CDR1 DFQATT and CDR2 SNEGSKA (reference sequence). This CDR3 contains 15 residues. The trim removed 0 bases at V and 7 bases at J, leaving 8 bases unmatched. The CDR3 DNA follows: TGCAGTGCTAGAGATCTGAGGACAGGGGGTATTGGCTACACCTTC. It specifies CSARDLRTGGIGYTF.

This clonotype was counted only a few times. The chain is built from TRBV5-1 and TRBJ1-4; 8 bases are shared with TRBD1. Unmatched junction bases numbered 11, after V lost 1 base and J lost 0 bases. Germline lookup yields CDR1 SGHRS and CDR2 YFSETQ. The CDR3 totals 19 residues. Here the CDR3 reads CASSLFPPGQEATNEKLFF. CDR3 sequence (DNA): TGCGCCAGCAGCTTGTTCCCCCCGGGACAGGAAGCAACTAATGAAAAACTGTTTTTT.

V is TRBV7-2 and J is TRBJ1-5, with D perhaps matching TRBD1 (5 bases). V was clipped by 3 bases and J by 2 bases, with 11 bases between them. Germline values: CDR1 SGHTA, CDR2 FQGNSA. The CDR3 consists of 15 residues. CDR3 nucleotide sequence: TGTGCCAGCAGCTTCGGCAGGGTTGGCAATCAGCCCCAGCATTTT. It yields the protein CASSFGRVGNQPQHF.

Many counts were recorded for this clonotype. This CDR3 reads CSARGGRAAGEQFF. For the CDR3, the DNA is TGCAGTGCTAGAGGCGGGAGGGCCGCGGGTGAGCAGTTCTTC. The chain is built from TRBV20-1 and TRBJ2-1; 9 nucleotides align to TRBD2. The V and J ends lost 1 base and 9 bases, in that order; junction bases with no gene match: 7. The CDR3 spans 14 residues. Germline V gene data show CDR1 as DFQATT and CDR2 as SNEGSKA (reference sequence).

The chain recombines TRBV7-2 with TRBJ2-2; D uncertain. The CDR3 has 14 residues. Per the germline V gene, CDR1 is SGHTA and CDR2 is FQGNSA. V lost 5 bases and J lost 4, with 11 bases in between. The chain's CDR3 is CASSQRPTTGELFF. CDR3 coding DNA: TGTGCCAGCAGCCAACGGCCAACCACCGGGGAGCTGTTTTTT.

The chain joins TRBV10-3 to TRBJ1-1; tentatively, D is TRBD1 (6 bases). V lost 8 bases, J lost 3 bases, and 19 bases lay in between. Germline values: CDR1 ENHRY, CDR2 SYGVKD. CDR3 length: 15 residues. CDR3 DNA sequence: TGTGCCATCGGAAACAGGGAGGGGCTGGACACTGAAGCTTTCTTT. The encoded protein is CAIGNREGLDTEAFF.

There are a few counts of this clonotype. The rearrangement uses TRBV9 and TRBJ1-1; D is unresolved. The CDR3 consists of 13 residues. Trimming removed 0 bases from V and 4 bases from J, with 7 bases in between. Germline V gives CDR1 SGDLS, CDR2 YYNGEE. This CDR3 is CASSVEGRTEAFF. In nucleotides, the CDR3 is TGTGCCAGCAGCGTAGAGGGCCGCACTGAAGCTTTCTTT.

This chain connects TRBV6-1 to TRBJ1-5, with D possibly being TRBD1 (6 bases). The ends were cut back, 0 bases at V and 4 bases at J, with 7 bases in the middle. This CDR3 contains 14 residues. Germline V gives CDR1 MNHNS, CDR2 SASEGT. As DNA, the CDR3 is TGTGCCAGCAGTGAAGCACAGGGAAATCAGCCCCAGCATTTT. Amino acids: CASSEAQGNQPQHF.

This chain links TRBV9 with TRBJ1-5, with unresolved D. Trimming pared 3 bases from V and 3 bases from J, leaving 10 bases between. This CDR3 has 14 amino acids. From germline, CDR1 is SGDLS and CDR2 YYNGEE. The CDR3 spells CASSDSVFNQPQHF. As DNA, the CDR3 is TGTGCCAGCAGCGACTCGGTGTTCAATCAGCCCCAGCATTTT.

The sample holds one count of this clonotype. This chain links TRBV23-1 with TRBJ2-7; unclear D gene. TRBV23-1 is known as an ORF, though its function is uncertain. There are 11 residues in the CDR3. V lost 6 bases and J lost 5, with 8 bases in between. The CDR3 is CASRGRDEQYF. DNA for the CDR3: TGCGCCAGCAGGGGCCGGGACGAGCAGTACTTC.

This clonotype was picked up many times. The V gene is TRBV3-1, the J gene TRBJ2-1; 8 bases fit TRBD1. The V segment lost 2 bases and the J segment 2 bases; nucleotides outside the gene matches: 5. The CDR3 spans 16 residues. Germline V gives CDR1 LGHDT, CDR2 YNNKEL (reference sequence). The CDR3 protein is CASSQLGQGAYNEQFF. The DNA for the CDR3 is TGTGCCAGCAGCCAACTAGGACAGGGAGCCTACAATGAGCAGTTCTTC.

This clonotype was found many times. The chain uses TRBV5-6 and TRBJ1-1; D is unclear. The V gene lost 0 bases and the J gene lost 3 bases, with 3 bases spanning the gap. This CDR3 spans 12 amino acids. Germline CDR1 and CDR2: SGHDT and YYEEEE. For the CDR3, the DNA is TGTGCCAGCAGCTTGGGACACACTGAAGCTTTCTTT. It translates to CASSLGHTEAFF.

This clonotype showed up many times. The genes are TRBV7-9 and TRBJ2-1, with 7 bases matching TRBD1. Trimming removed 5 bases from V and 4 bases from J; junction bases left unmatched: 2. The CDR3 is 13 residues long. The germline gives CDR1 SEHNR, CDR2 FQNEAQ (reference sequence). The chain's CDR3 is CASSRGQYNEQFF. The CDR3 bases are TGTGCCAGCAGCAGGGGGCAATACAATGAGCAGTTCTTC.

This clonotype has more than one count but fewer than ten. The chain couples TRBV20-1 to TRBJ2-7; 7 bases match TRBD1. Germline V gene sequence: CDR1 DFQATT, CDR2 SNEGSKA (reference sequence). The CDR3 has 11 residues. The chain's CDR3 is CSVRQGPQQYF. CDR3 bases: TGCAGCGTCAGACAGGGTCCACAGCAGTACTTC.

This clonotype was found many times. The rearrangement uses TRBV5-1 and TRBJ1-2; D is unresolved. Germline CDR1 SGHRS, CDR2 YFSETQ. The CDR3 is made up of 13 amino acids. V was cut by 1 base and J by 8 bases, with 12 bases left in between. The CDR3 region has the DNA TGCGCCAGCAGCTTGACTCTCTTAGGGGGCTACACCTTC. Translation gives CASSLTLLGGYTF.

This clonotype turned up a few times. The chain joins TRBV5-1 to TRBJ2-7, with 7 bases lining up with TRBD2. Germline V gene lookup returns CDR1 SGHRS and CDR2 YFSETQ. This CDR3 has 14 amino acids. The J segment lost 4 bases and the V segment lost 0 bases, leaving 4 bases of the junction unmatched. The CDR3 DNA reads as TGCGCCAGCAGCTTGGCCAGCGGGGCATACGAGCAGTACGTC. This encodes CASSLASGAYEQYV.

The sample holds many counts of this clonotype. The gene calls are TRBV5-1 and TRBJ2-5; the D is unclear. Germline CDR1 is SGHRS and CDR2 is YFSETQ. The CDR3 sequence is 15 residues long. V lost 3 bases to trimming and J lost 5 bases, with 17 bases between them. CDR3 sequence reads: CASSSDSDRAETQYF. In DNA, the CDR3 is TGCGCCAGCAGCTCGGATTCGGACCGGGCGGAGACCCAGTACTTC. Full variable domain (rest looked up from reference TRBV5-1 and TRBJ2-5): KAGVTQTPRYLIKTRGQQVTLSCSPISGHRSVSWYQQTPGQGLQFLFEYFSETQRNKGNFPGRFSGRQFSNSRSEMNVSTLELGDSALYLCASSSDSDRAETQYFGPGTRLLVL.

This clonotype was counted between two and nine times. CDR3 loop: CASSPTSGEGNEQFF. Here the CDR3 DNA reads TGTGCCAGCAGCCCTACTAGCGGGGAGGGAAATGAGCAGTTCTTC. The chain combines TRBV7-2 with TRBJ2-1, with 10 bases identical to TRBD2. Unmatched junction bases numbered 8, after V lost 5 bases and J lost 7 bases. This CDR3 region has 15 residues. Germline CDR1 SGHTA, CDR2 FQGNSA.

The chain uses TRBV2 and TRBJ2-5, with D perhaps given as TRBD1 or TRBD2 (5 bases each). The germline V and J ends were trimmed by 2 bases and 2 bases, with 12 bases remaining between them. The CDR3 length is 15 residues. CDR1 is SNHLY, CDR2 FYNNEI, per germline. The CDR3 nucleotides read TGTGCCAGCAGTGAACCCCGGGACGTTCAAGAGACCCAGTACTTC. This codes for CASSEPRDVQETQYF.

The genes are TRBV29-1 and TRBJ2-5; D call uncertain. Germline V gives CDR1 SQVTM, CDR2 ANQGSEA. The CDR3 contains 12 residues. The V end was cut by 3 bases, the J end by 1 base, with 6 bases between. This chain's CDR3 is CSVEPAQETQYF. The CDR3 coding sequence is TGCAGCGTTGAGCCCGCCCAAGAGACCCAGTACTTC.

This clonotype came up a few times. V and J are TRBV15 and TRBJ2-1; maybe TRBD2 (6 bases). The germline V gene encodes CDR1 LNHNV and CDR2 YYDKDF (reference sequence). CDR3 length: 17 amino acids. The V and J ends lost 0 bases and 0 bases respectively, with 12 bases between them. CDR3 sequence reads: CATSRDLGGSSYNEQFF. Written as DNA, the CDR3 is TGTGCCACCAGCAGAGATCTTGGGGGGAGCTCCTACAATGAGCAGTTCTTC.

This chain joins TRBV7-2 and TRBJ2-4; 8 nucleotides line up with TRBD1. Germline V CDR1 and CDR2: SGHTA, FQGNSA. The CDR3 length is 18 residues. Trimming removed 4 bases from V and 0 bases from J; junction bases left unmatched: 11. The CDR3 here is CASSSAGTGGLAKNIQYF. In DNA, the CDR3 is TGTGCCAGCAGCTCAGCGGGTACAGGGGGTCTAGCCAAAAACATTCAGTACTTC. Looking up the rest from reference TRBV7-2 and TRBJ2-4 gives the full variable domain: GAGVSQSPSNKVTEKGKDVELRCDPISGHTALYWYRQSLGQGLEFLIYFQGNSAPDKSGLPSDRFSAERTGGSVSTLTIQRTQQEDSAVYLCASSSAGTGGLAKNIQYFGAGTRLSVL.